Sequencing of this T cell receptor beta chain was carried out in a study of T cell clones after liver transplantation. The wider study: Liver transplant recipients had immunosuppression withdrawal attempted within 2 years.

Unstimulated PBMCs were sorted into CD3+CD4+ and CD3+CD8+ populations. Germline loops: CDR1 SGHAT, CDR2 FQNNGV. This CDR3 comprises 17 residues. The V end lost 5 bases, the J end lost 2 bases, and 21 bases lay between the germline ends. Some clones are missing from TCRdb's copy, which holds only in-frame ones; the method was immunoSEQ multiplex PCR. The table includes about 18,000 clones, approximately 88% detected once. The sample was CD8+ T cells from blood, taken before liver transplant. The V call is TRBV11-2, the J call TRBJ2-5, with D possibly matching TRBD2 (6 bases). This clonotype was obtained from a human donor who received a liver transplant. The CDR3 spells CASSPNTWRRGQETQYF. The CDR3 DNA sequence: TGTGCCAGCAGCCCGAACACCTGGCGGCGGGGTCAAGAGACCCAGTACTTC.